This T cell receptor beta chain originates from a study of T cell repertoires in cytomegalovirus infection. Background on the study: Well-studied HLA-B-restricted CMV epitopes were used in the study alongside recently identified HLA-C-restricted ones. CMV infection together with matching HLA type was indicated by public TCR beta signatures. Findings and caveats of the study: HLA-C-restricted, CMV-specific TCR beta clonotypes were dominant ex vivo.

The CDR3 extends over 15 amino acids. The V gene lost 4 bases and the J gene lost 8 bases, with 17 bases spanning the gap. CDR1 and CDR2 (germline): MNHGY, SAAAGT. One entry per CDR3 protein results from TCRdb running MiXCR on the reads. The profile shows about 350,000 distinct CDR3 sequences, about 35% of them singletons. Regarding this clonotype: As yet, its antigen is unknown.

The sample was cultured PBMCs, taken from culture after CMV antigen stimulation. The gene calls are TRBV6-8 and TRBJ1-4; a possible D gene is TRBD1 (5 bases). The source is a human donor in good health (CMV status not recorded). Some clones in this sample may be carry-over from other donors' samples. CDR3 region: CASSSTGGRGEKLFF. CDR3 DNA: TGTGCCAGCAGTTCCACAGGCGGGCGAGGCGAAAAACTGTTTTTT.